This TCR beta chain was profiled in a study of human T cells and chemical hapten exposure. Individual cDNA molecules received unique molecular identifiers in the library. One entry per CDR3 protein results from TCRdb running MiXCR on the reads. The table shows roughly 120,000 distinct CDR3 sequences, with over 7.5% occurring only once. This clonotype has a handful of counts. This CDR3 has 13 amino acids. Unmatched junction bases numbered 3, after V lost 3 bases and J lost 7 bases. Total RNA came from unfractionated whole blood. The sequencing sample was made of whole blood. V usage is TRBV12-3 or TRBV12-4 and J usage is TRBJ1-5; the match to TRBD1 covers 7 bases. The clonotype originates from a human donor in good health. Some clones in this sample may be carry-over from other donors' samples. This chain's CDR3 is CASSFQGGQPQHF. DNA of the CDR3: TGTGCCAGCAGTTTCCAGGGGGGACAGCCCCAGCATTTT.